This T cell receptor beta chain was observed in a study of OX40 agonist ivuxolimab in advanced cancers. Study information: People in dose escalation had one of these cancers: hepatocellular carcinoma, melanoma, renal cell or head and neck cancer.

TCRdb's table, derived via immunoSEQ multiplex PCR, lists solely in-frame clones and lacks some. The data contain around 80,000 clones, around 93% of them singletons. Regarding this clone: The antigen is not known. The junction differs from germline at one of its ends, possibly a read error.

From germline, CDR1 is SQVTM and CDR2 ANQGSEA. The CDR3 covers 10 residues. Study-wide findings and caveats: Clonal expansion was among the lowest in partial responders at 0.1-3.0 mg/kg, especially CD8+. The work left the antigen specificity of expanded peripheral T cells undetermined. Average numbers of expanded clones were greater in CD8+ T cells than in CD4+.

Material: CD4+ or CD8+ T cells sorted from blood, obtained in a trial of the OX40 agonist ivuxolimab. V and J are TRBV29-1 and TRBJ1-1; D call uncertain. The receptor was derived from an adult with an advanced solid tumor such as melanoma, head and neck, liver or kidney cancer. This CDR3 reads CSVLGTGAFF. CDR3 sequence (DNA): TGCAGCGTTCTGGGCACTGGAGCTTTCTTT. The entire variable domain, with the rest obtained from reference TRBV29-1 and TRBJ1-1, is as follows: SAVISQKPSRDICQRGTSLTIQCQVDSQVTMMFWYRQQPGQSLTLIATANQGSEATYESGFVIDKFPISRPNLTFSTLTVSNMSPEDSSIYLCSVLGTGAFFGQGTRLTVV.